This T cell receptor (beta chain) was retrieved from a study of shared clonotypes between healthy human individuals. Study-wide findings and caveats: When naive CD4 clonotypes were compared across a handful of donors, approximately 4.9% were shared. Enrolling few donors narrowed the genetic and exposure-history diversity that was represented.

Selected positively for CCR7 and CD45RO-negative, naive CD8 cells excluded terminally differentiated effector memory CD45RA+ cells. The healthy adult donors were HIV-negative and reported no recent acute infections or vaccinations. Deep-level assay runs were performed. Assay used: immunoSEQ multiplex PCR; TCRdb lists only in-frame clones, some missing. Among nearly 2 million clones listed, approximately 94% were seen once. CDR3 length: 13 amino acids. The junction had 1 base not matched to a gene; V was cut back by 5 bases and J by 1 base. Germline V gene data show CDR1 as MNHEY and CDR2 as SMNVEV (reference sequence). Remarks on this clone: Antigen specificity is unknown.

The material sequenced was naive CD8+ T cells sorted from blood. The chain has TRBV27 and TRBJ2-7; 8 positions match TRBD1. This clonotype was obtained from a man aged 18 to 30 in good health. CDR3 region: CASSQGASYEQYF. The CDR3 coding sequence is TGTGCCAGCAGTCAGGGGGCTTCCTACGAGCAGTACTTC.